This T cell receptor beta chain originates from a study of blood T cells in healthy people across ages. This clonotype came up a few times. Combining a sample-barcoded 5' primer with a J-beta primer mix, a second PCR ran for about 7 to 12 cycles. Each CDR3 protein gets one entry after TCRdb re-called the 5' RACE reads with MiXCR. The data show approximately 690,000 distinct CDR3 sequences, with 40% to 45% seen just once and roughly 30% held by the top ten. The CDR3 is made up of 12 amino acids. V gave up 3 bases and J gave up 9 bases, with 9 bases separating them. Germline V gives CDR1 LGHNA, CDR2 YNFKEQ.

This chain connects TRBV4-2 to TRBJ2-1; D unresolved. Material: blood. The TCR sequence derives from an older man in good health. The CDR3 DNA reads TGTGCCAGCAGCCAGGAGCTGGGTGAGCAGTTCTTC. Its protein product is CASSQELGEQFF.